This T cell receptor (beta chain) was sequenced for a study of blood T cells in healthy people across ages (dated by TCRdb to the mid-2010s). For the wider study: In model experiments, template switching captured about one uniquely barcoded TCR beta cDNA molecule for every two T cells. Two additional independent replicas of 1 million unique cDNA reads from the same blood draw were analyzed for two donors (one aged 18 to 30 and one aged 80 or older). Age-related changes in TCR beta repertoire diversity were measured in the study by deep sequencing normalized with unique cDNA molecular identifiers. To avoid experimental bias, donors of different ages were spread randomly across the sequencing lanes. The donors were divided into four age groups: young (average about 15 years), middle-aged (about 41), aged (62) and long-lived (roughly 88).

To note about this clonotype: Its antigen is still unknown. Base qualities are not provided; no much larger clone lies one nucleotide away.

General conclusions and limits of the study: Because the CMV infection status of the donors was unknown, age-related changes in expanded clonotypes may potentially have been confounded. Observed TCR beta diversity correlated strongly with the percentage of naive T cells measured by flow cytometry. Observed TCR beta diversity per million T cells fell roughly linearly with age, and a significant reduction was already apparent by age roughly 40. Estimates of total diversity based on one million sequenced T cells were considered lower bounds and underestimates. Compared with the aged group, more naive CD4+ T cells, fewer expanded clones and increased TCR diversity were shown by the long-lived group, suggesting age selection. Since profiling was done on bulk unsorted PBMCs, naive and antigen-experienced compartments could not be conclusively compared.

V and J are trimmed by 2 bases and 6 bases, and the gene matches miss 8 bases of the junction. The germline V gene provides CDR1 LGHNA and CDR2 YNFKEQ. The CDR3 runs 16 amino acids, cysteine and phenylalanine included. The CDR3 DNA has 48 bases and is translated from base 1. Systemically healthy Caucasian individuals from Russia, some 36 in total and aged roughly 6 to 95 years, were included as donors. Ten milliliters of peripheral blood were drawn from each donor into EDTA-treated Vacutainer tubes. Ficoll-Paque density-gradient centrifugation was used to isolate PBMCs, with at least 7 million per sample. Trizol reagent was used to extract total RNA from PBMCs, with at least 6 micrograms per sample. For every donor, flow cytometry on a PBMC aliquot measured the percentage of naive CD45RAhigh/CD27high T cells. The method behind the library was 5' RACE. TCRdb records Illumina HiSeq 2500 as the sequencer. The second PCR ran for about 6 to 12 cycles and used a J-beta primer mix along with a sample-barcoded 5' primer. Each TCR beta cDNA molecule received a unique molecular identifier from a template-switch 5' adaptor carrying 12 random nucleotides. At least 2.5 million CDR3-containing paired-end reads were obtained from each sample. All of the RNA was converted into first-strand cDNA using the Mint cDNA synthesis kit, with a TRBC-specific oligonucleotide serving as the primer. All cDNA was treated with uracil-DNA glycosylase and then went through a first 18-cycle PCR with the universal primers M1SS and BC2_uni_R. The paper's processing steps were these. Normalization of each sample was performed by random selection of 1 million high-quality reads, each carrying a distinct molecular identifier. Reads with shared molecular identifiers were discarded instead of being binned into consensus sequences. MiTCR, with a Q25 quality threshold and the strictest error-elimination algorithm, was used for CDR3 identification, clonotype clustering and error correction. A nonparametric unseen species model using Euler transformation provided a lower-bound estimate of total TCR beta diversity. The public reads were reprocessed in TCRdb via fastp at Q25 and MiXCR, keeping in-frame beta chains. Rows matching on CDR3 protein sequence are summarized as one entry with the most common DNA and genes. The V and J calls here are based on TCRdb, not the publication. In this sample the table shows about 1,000,000 distinct CDR3 sequences, 45% of which occur a single time. The ten largest account for over 15% of the sample.

This sequence originates from a woman in her sixties in good health. The sequence joins TRBV4-2 to TRBJ2-2; 8 central nucleotides agree with TRBD1. Sample: blood. CDR3 region: CASSQSGGRRAGELFF. The nucleotides read TGTGCCAGCAGCCAATCAGGGGGCAGACGCGCCGGGGAGCTGTTTTTT.